The 21 T cell receptor beta chains below come from one sample, sequenced in a study of blood T cell repertoires in COVID-19. Sequencing used immunoSEQ multiplex PCR; TCRdb keeps in-frame clones, though not all of them. Of 410,000 or so clones in the sample, 70% to 90% were seen once. Sequenced: peripheral blood. These receptors were collected from a woman between 40 and 50 years old with COVID-19, enrolled during active disease.

This chain uses TRBV10-3 with TRBJ1-1; 7 bases align to TRBD1. J gave up 1 base and V 9 bases, and 5 bases lay outside the gene matches. Germline loops: CDR1 ENHRY, CDR2 SYGVKD. This CDR3 region has 13 residues. The CDR3 loop reads CAMGGQRNTEAFF. CDR3 sequence (DNA): TGTGCCATGGGGGGACAGCGGAACACTGAAGCTTTCTTT.

V and J are TRBV7-2 and TRBJ1-2; TRBD1 might be the D (5 bases). CDR1 and CDR2 (germline): SGHTA, FQGNSA. The CDR3 spans 16 residues. Trimming left V 0 bases short and J 4 bases short, with 15 bases between. The CDR3 DNA follows: TGTGCCAGCAGCTTAGCGGGGGGTCAGCAGCTCTATGGCTACACCTTC. Encoded protein: CASSLAGGQQLYGYTF.

This clone came up once. The CDR3 DNA follows: TGTGCCAGCAGCCCGGCGGACAGGGGAGATGGAAACACCATATATTTT. Translated, it gives CASSPADRGDGNTIYF. The V gene is TRBV9, the J gene TRBJ1-3; TRBD1 matches at 9 bases. Trimming at V came to 4 bases and at J to 3 bases, leaving 8 bases not matched to a gene. CDR1 is SGDLS, CDR2 YYNGEE, per germline. The CDR3 extends over 16 amino acids.

The chain recombines TRBV19 with TRBJ2-3; a possible D gene is TRBD1 (5 bases). The CDR3 covers 14 residues. Germline lookup yields CDR1 LNHDA and CDR2 SQIVND (reference sequence). Trimming took 3 bases from V and 6 from J, leaving 13 bases between them. CDR3: CASSIGAVADTQYF. In DNA form, the CDR3 reads TGTGCCAGTAGTATTGGGGCCGTCGCGGATACGCAGTATTTT.

DNA for the CDR3: TGTGCCAGCAGCCCCAACCCGGGACAGGGGTCCTTAAATGAGCAGTTCTTC. This codes for CASSPNPGQGSLNEQFF. The rearrangement uses TRBV9 and TRBJ2-1; 10 bases are shared with TRBD1. The CDR3 spans 17 residues. V lost 4 bases and J lost 7; bases outside the gene matches: 14. From germline, CDR1 is SGDLS and CDR2 YYNGEE.

The rearrangement links TRBV7-2 to TRBJ1-2, with 7 bases aligning to TRBD1. After removal of 3 bases from V and 3 bases from J, the junction contained 1 base not matched to a gene. The CDR3 sequence is 13 residues long. CDR1 SGHTA and CDR2 FQGNSA come from the germline V gene. The CDR3 spells CASSFGTDYGYTF. The CDR3 DNA is TGTGCCAGCAGCTTTGGGACAGACTATGGCTACACCTTC.

The V and J genes are TRBV12-3 or TRBV12-4 and TRBJ1-1; D remains ambiguous. V lost 3 bases and J 1 base, leaving 6 bases between the germline ends. The CDR3 has 13 amino acids. CDR3 nucleotides: TGTGCCAGCAGTTTTGCGGAGAACACTGAAGCTTTCTTT. This gives the protein CASSFAENTEAFF.

V is TRBV3-1 (or the pseudogene TRBV3-2) and J is TRBJ2-1; a possible D gene is TRBD1 (5 bases). The V and J ends lost 0 bases and 7 bases respectively, with 19 bases between them. From germline, CDR1 is LGHDT and CDR2 YNNKEL (reference sequence). The CDR3 length is 17 residues. The chain's CDR3 is CASSQDQGGRRVNEQFF. The CDR3 coding sequence is TGTGCCAGCAGCCAAGATCAGGGCGGTCGCCGGGTAAATGAGCAGTTCTTC.

The J gene is TRBJ2-6, the V gene TRBV9; 7 positions match TRBD2. V shed 4 bases, J shed 3 bases, and the junction held 10 bases outside the gene matches. In germline, CDR1 is SGDLS, CDR2 YYNGEE. The length of the CDR3 is 17 residues. CDR3 amino acids: CASSSAGRGLGANVLTF. The CDR3 DNA sequence: TGTGCCAGCAGCAGCGCGGGGAGGGGCCTTGGGGCCAACGTCCTGACTTTC.

A single count supports this clone. The chain joins TRBV12-3 or TRBV12-4 to TRBJ1-2; no firm D call. This CDR3 has 13 residues. With 6 bases removed from V and 3 bases from J, the gap between germline ends came to 11 bases. The CDR3 loop is CASSLTTDYGYTF. In DNA form, the CDR3 reads TGTGCCAGCAGCCTCACTACCGACTATGGCTACACCTTC.

This chain joins TRBV28 and TRBJ2-7; D unclear. Germline CDR1 MDHEN, CDR2 SYDVKM. The CDR3 spans 11 residues. The V and J ends lost 11 bases and 4 bases respectively, with 12 bases between them. The CDR3 DNA sequence: TGTGCCTCGAATAGCCTATACGAGCAGTACTTC. Residues: CASNSLYEQYF.

The chain couples TRBV4-1 to TRBJ2-7; D may be TRBD1 (5 bases). The V end was cut by 6 bases, the J end by 5 bases, with 20 bases between. Germline V gene sequence: CDR1 MGHRA, CDR2 YSYEKL. The CDR3 is 15 amino acids. The DNA of the CDR3 is TGCGCCAGCAGACTTACGACAGCCCTCTTAAACGAGCAGTACTTC. Its protein is CASRLTTALLNEQYF.

This chain links TRBV7-2 with TRBJ2-7, with a weak D call TRBD1 (6 bases). The CDR3 sequence is 14 residues long. Trimming stripped 4 bases from V and 3 bases from J, with 13 bases between. Germline lookup yields CDR1 SGHTA and CDR2 FQGNSA. CDR3 protein: CASSSSGTFYEQYF. The CDR3 nucleotides read TGTGCCAGCAGCTCCTCCGGGACATTCTACGAGCAGTACTTC. Supplemented by reference TRBV7-2 and TRBJ2-7, the full variable domain reads GAGVSQSPSNKVTEKGKDVELRCDPISGHTALYWYRQSLGQGLEFLIYFQGNSAPDKSGLPSDRFSAERTGGSVSTLTIQRTQQEDSAVYLCASSSSGTFYEQYFGPGTRLTVT.

The chain links TRBV4-2 to TRBJ1-2; D may be TRBD1 (5 bases). The CDR3 has 15 amino acids. The germline V gene encodes CDR1 LGHNA and CDR2 YNFKEQ. Deletions cut 2 bases from V and 2 bases from J, with 12 bases between. The CDR3 sequence: CASSQSPRGNYGYTF. CDR3 in DNA: TGTGCCAGCAGCCAATCGCCCCGGGGGAACTATGGCTACACCTTC.

The CDR3 nucleotides read TGTGCCAGCACCTACCGGGACAGGGGGGAATCACCCCTCCACTTT. This gives the protein CASTYRDRGESPLHF. J is TRBJ1-6 and V is TRBV5-5; 11 positions match TRBD1. The CDR3 length is 15 residues. Germline V gene lookup returns CDR1 SGHKS and CDR2 YYEKEE (reference sequence). Losses at the gene ends were 6 bases for V and 10 bases for J; bases not matched to a gene: 9.

The V call is TRBV23-1, the J call TRBJ2-7; D call uncertain. TRBV23-1 is treated as an ORF (open reading frame) with a function not yet certain. V was clipped by 2 bases and J by 0 bases, with 5 bases between them. There are 13 residues in the CDR3. CDR3 DNA: TGCGCCAGCAGTCAACAGAACTCCTACGAGCAGTACTTC. Translated: CASSQQNSYEQYF.

This clone was counted a few times. V is TRBV25-1 and J is TRBJ2-1; 7 bases are shared with TRBD2. V was pared by 10 bases and J by 3 bases, with 9 bases of the junction left unmatched. The CDR3 has 14 amino acids. Germline CDR1 MGHDK, CDR2 SYGVNS. The CDR3 loop is CATTSVAHYNEQFF. The DNA of the CDR3 is TGTGCCACCACTAGCGTTGCCCACTACAATGAGCAGTTCTTC.

This rearrangement joins TRBV28 to TRBJ1-1, with 8 bases lining up with TRBD1. CDR1 and CDR2 from the germline V gene are MDHEN and SYDVKM. V gave up 6 bases and J gave up 8 bases; unmatched junction bases: 5. The CDR3 has 12 amino acids. CDR3 residues: CASRDGQGEAFF. The CDR3 nucleotides read TGTGCCAGCAGGGATGGACAGGGCGAAGCTTTCTTT.

The chain employs TRBV3-1 (or the pseudogene TRBV3-2) and TRBJ2-7; perhaps TRBD2 as D (6 bases). The CDR3 has 15 amino acids. The V gene lost 1 base and the J gene lost 2 bases, with 12 bases spanning the gap. Germline CDR1 and CDR2: LGHDT and YNNKEL (reference sequence). The CDR3 DNA follows: TGTGCCAGCAGCCAAGTTGGGCGGGGAACCTACGAGCAGTACTTC. It is translated as CASSQVGRGTYEQYF.

This clone was found a few times. The chain carries TRBV6-2 or TRBV6-3 and TRBJ1-3; D is ambiguous. V was clipped by 5 bases and J by 3 bases, with 14 bases between them. The CDR3 has 15 residues. Germline V gives CDR1 MNHEY, CDR2 SVGEGT. The CDR3 loop reads CASSPPSGIGNTIYF. Written as DNA, the CDR3 is TGTGCCAGCAGTCCCCCTTCCGGGATTGGAAACACCATATATTTT.

V usage is TRBV7-9 and J usage is TRBJ1-2, with a tentative D call TRBD1 (6 bases). Germline V gives CDR1 SEHNR, CDR2 FQNEAQ (reference sequence). There are 16 residues in the CDR3. V was pared by 5 bases and J by 4 bases, with 20 bases between. DNA for the CDR3: TGTGCCAGCAGCCCCTACCCCTCCGACAGGCTCTATGGCTACACCTTC. Residues: CASSPYPSDRLYGYTF.